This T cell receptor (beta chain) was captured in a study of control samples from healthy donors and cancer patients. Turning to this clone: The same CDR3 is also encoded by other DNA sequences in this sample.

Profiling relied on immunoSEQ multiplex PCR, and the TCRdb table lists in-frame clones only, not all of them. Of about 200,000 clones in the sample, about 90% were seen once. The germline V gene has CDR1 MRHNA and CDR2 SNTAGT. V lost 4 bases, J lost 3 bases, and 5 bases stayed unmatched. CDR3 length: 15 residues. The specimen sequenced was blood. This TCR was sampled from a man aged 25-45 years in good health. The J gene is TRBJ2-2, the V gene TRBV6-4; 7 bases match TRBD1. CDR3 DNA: TGTGCCAGCAGTGCCGCAGGGACAGACACCGGGGAGCTGTTTTTT. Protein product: CASSAAGTDTGELFF.